Listed here is a single TCR beta chain. V gave up 8 bases and J gave up 2 bases, with 16 bases separating them. This CDR3 contains 13 residues. Germline loops: CDR1 DFQATT, CDR2 SNEGSKA (reference sequence). Ophthalmopathy patients showed a Clinical Activity Score of at least 3, NOSPECS grade of at least 4 and duration under 3 months. In making diagnoses, clinical symptoms, serum thyroxine and TRAb, thyroid ultrasound and orbital computed tomography were all used. The source of the PBMCs was around 10 ml of fresh peripheral blood. The sample originates from a study of T cells in Graves' hyperthyroidism and ophthalmopathy. Researchers took RNA transcripts and amplified the TCR beta CDR3 regions from them. HTBI primers were used for first-round RT-PCR of the TCR CDR3. TCRdb recomputed calls from the multiplex PCR reads with MiXCR, one row per CDR3 protein. The repertoire holds over 250,000 distinct CDR3 sequences, approximately 17% seen once, with approximately 60% in the top ten.

The origin of this receptor is a woman aged 60-70 years with Graves' ophthalmopathy. The V call is TRBV20-1, the J call TRBJ2-7; D might be TRBD2 (6 bases). The sequencing sample was made of blood. The CDR3 is CSCEESGAYEQYF. CDR3 coding DNA: TGCAGTTGTGAGGAATCGGGGGCCTACGAGCAGTACTTC.